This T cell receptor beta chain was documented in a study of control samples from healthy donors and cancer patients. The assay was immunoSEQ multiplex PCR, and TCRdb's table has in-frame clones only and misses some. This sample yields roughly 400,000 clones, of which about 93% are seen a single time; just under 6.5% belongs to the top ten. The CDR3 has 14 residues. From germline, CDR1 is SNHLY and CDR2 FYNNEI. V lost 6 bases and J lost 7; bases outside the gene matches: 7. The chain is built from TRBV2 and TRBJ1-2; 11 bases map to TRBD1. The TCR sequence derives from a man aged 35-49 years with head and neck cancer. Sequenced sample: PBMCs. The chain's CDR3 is CASRGDRGDVGYTF. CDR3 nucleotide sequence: TGTGCCAGCAGAGGGGACAGGGGGGATGTTGGCTACACCTTC.